This T cell receptor (beta chain) was found in a study of spatial heterogeneity in lung cancer. Study summary: Detection of beta-chain sequences consistently exceeded that of alpha-chain sequences.

This clonotype was seen many times. All TCR cDNA molecules were individually tagged with a unique molecular identifier. TCRdb fed the 5' RACE reads into MiXCR, producing one record per CDR3 protein. The table records some 55,000 distinct CDR3 sequences, roughly 6.4% of them present only once. The time point is: sample taken at primary tumor resection. The donor population consisted of some 67 patients with untreated, early-stage non-small cell lung cancer. Whole RNA, which was extracted from tumor, nontumor lung tissue or frozen PBMC, was sequenced without any cell sorting. This TCR derives from a female donor with early-stage non-small cell lung cancer. Sample: PBMCs, taken at surgery.

The CDR3 reads CASSRRLVAKQETQYF. DNA of the CDR3: TGTGCCAGCAGCCGACGACTGGTAGCGAAACAAGAGACCCAGTACTTC. The chain has TRBV9 and TRBJ2-5; D might be TRBD2 (5 bases). This CDR3 contains 16 residues. V was cut by 4 bases and J by 2 bases, with 18 bases left in between. Germline V lookup: CDR1 SGDLS, CDR2 YYNGEE. Filled out from reference TRBV9 and TRBJ2-5, the complete variable domain reads DSGVTQTPKHLITATGQRVTLRCSPRSGDLSVYWYQQSLDQGLQFLIQYYNGEERAKGNILERFSAQQFPDLHSELNLSSLELGDSALYFCASSRRLVAKQETQYFGPGTRLLVL.